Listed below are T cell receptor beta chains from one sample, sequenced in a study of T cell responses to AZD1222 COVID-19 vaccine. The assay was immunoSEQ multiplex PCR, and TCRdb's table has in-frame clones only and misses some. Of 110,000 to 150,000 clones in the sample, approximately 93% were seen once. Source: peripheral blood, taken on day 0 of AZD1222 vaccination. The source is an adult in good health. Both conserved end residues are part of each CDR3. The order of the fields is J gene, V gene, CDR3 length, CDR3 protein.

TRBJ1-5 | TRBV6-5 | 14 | CASSPRTAGQPQHF
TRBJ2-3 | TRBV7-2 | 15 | CASSLPAGRTDTQYF
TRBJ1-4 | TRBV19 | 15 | CASSFSGRRNEKLFF
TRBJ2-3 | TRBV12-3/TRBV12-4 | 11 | CASTAVDTQYF
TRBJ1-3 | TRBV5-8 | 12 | CASRTQGNTIYF
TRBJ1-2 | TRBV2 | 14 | CASSRDRWNYGYTF
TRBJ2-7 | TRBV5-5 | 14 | CASSRLIQGNEQYF
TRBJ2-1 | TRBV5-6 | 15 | CASSSNPRRDDEQFF
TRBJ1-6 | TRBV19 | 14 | CASSTGTGYSPLHF
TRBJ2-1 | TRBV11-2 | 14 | CASTRMGKSNEQFF
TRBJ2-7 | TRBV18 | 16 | CASSPASGRATEEQYF
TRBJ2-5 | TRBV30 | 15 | CAQGGRSLGKETQYF
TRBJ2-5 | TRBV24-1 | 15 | CATSDHRDRGETQYF
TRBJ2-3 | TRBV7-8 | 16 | CASSPPRGTPSDTQYF
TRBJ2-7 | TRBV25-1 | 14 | CASRAPDGYYEQYF
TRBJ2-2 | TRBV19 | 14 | CASSILRGTGELFF
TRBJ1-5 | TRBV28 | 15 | CASSFGEYGNQPQHF
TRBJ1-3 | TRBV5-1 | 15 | CASSLEQVSGNTIYF
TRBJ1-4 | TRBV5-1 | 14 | CASSRGRANEKLFF
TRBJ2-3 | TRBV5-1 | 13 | CASSTGSTDTQYF
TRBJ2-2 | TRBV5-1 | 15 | CASSRSGRETGELFF
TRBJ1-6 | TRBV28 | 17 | CASSTAAGQGANSPLHF
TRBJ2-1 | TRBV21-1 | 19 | CASSKGGLHPEFSYNEQFF
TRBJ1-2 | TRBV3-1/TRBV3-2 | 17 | CASSQGPGGAATYGYTF
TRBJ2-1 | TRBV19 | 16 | CASSIGADSSYNEQFF
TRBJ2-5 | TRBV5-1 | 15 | CASSLSGLSQETQYF
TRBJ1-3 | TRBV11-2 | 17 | CASSLMAGGNSGNTIYF
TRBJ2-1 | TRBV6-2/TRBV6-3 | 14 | CASSSLAGGNEQFF
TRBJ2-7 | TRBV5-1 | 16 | CASSLVLAGGPYEQYF
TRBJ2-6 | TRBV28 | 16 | CASSSLKLSGANVLTF
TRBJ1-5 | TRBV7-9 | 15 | CASSPGGGPNQPQHF
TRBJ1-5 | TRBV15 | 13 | CATSTQASQPQHF
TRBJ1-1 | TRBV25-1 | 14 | CASSESTTNTEAFF
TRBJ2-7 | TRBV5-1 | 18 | CASSFTYSSGRFSYEQYF
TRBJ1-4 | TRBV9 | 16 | CASSVRPGTGFEKLFF
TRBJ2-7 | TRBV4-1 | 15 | CASSHPSGRRYEQYF
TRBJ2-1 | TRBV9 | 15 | CASSVEVGVYNEQFF
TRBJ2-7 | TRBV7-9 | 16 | CASSLAGLVIPYEQYF
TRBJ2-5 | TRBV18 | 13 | CASSPAQQETQYF
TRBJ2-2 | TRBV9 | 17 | CASQTLPSDPHTGELFF